This T cell receptor beta chain derives from a study of T cells after yellow fever vaccination. Study information: The fractions with low cell numbers were processed using SMART-Seq v4 Ultra Low Input. Study-level results: Post-booster samples contained most primary-vaccination clones (around 95% CD4, around 88% CD8).

Many counts were recorded for this clonotype. No antigen is known for it. 5'RACE template switching produced TCR cDNA carrying a universal primer site and UMIs. TCRdb independently ran MiXCR on the 5' RACE reads; one entry per CDR3 protein. The top ten clones hold roughly 2.5% of a sample with 150,000 to 200,000 distinct CDR3 sequences, approximately 6.7% of them seen once. This CDR3 is 15 amino acids long. The germline V gene encodes CDR1 MNHEY and CDR2 SVGAGI. Trimming took 0 bases from V and 4 from J, leaving 12 bases between them. This TCR came from a man aged 18 to 30 who received the YFV17D yellow fever vaccine. The material was CD4+ T cells sorted from PBMCs, obtained 4 to 5 days after the first yellow fever vaccination. This chain links TRBV6-5 with TRBJ2-5; a possible D gene is TRBD1 (5 bases). For the CDR3, the DNA is TGTGCCAGCAGTTACTCGTACACCCAGGGAGAGACCCAGTACTTC. It specifies CASSYSYTQGETQYF.